This T cell receptor (beta chain) was sequenced for a study of blood T cells in healthy people across ages. Study conclusions and caveats: Diversity estimates from one million T cells were considered underestimates.

J was trimmed by 4 bases and V by 4 bases; bases with no gene match: 7. This CDR3 region has 15 residues. Germline loops: CDR1 MNHEY, CDR2 SVGAGI. This clonotype has only a few counts. Antigen: not known. Together with a sample-barcoded 5' primer, a J-beta primer mix was included in a second PCR lasting about 6 to 12 cycles. TCRdb analysed the 5' RACE reads with MiXCR anew, one entry per CDR3 protein. The data contain some 760,000 distinct CDR3 sequences, 25% of them singletons. A further study also used this sample, focusing on T cells of mothers and their children.

Material for sequencing was blood. The chain joins TRBV6-5 to TRBJ1-5; 7 positions agree with TRBD1. This clonotype originated in a boy between 10 and 17 years old in good health. CDR3: CASSSTGQQNQPQHF. The CDR3, as DNA: TGTGCCAGCAGTTCCACGGGACAGCAAAATCAGCCCCAGCATTTT.